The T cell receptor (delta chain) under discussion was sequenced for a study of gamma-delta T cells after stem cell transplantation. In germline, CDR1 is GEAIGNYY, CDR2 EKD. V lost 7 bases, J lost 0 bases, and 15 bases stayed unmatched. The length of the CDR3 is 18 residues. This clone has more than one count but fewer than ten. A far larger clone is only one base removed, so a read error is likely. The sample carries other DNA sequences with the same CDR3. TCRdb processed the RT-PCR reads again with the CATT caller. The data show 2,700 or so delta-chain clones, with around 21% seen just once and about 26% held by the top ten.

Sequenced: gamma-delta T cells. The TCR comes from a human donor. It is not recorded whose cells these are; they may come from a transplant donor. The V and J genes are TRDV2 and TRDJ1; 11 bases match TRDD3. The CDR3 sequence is CACERLGDRNQNTDKLIF. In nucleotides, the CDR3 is TGTGCCTGCGAGCGACTGGGGGATAGGAACCAAAACACCGATAAACTCATCTTT.